The rows below give T cell receptor beta chains drawn from one sample of a study of EBV T-cell therapy then PD-1 blockade in nasopharyngeal carcinoma. TCRdb's copy holds only in-frame clones and misses some; the assay was immunoSEQ multiplex PCR. The top ten hold under 35% of the sample, which has approximately 15,000 clones, approximately 80% seen once. Their recognized antigens are unknown. Sequencing was performed on CD8+ T cells from blood, taken at day 105 from a patient whose treatment included autologous EBV-specific T cells and nivolumab. These receptors were obtained from a man aged 35 to 55 with nasopharyngeal carcinoma. CDR3s include the opening cysteine and the closing phenylalanine or tryptophan. A D gene is named only where the DNA matches it firmly. A clone size is listed for some rows: how often the clone was seen (once, few, many), or a class if it is expanded.

V gene: TRBV29-1
D gene: TRBD1
clone size: .
J gene: TRBJ2-5
CDR3 protein: CSVETGGEGTQYF
CDR3 DNA: TGCAGCGTTGAGACAGGGGGCGAGGGGACCCAGTACTTC

V gene: TRBV19
D gene: .
clone size: .
J gene: TRBJ2-1
CDR3 protein: CASPSSRRRNEQFF
CDR3 DNA: TGTGCCAGCCCTAGTAGCCGACGGCGGAATGAGCAGTTCTTC

V gene: TRBV18
D gene: TRBD1
clone size: .
J gene: TRBJ1-5
CDR3 protein: CASSRSGTGNQPQHF
CDR3 DNA: TGTGCCAGCTCACGCTCCGGGACAGGCAATCAGCCCCAGCATTTT

V gene: TRBV7-9
D gene: TRBD1
clone size: .
J gene: TRBJ1-1
CDR3 protein: CASSLAIGGNTEAFF
CDR3 DNA: TGTGCCAGCAGCTTAGCGATAGGGGGCAACACTGAAGCTTTCTTT

V gene: TRBV7-2
D gene: .
clone size: .
J gene: TRBJ2-5
CDR3 protein: CASSSDPGTVPETQYF
CDR3 DNA: TGTGCCAGCAGCTCAGACCCCGGGACCGTCCCGGAGACCCAGTACTTC

V gene: TRBV28
D gene: .
clone size: .
J gene: TRBJ2-3
CDR3 protein: CASSFSLATDTQYF
CDR3 DNA: TGTGCCAGCAGTTTTAGTCTTGCGACAGATACGCAGTATTTT

V gene: TRBV25-1
D gene: .
clone size: few
J gene: TRBJ2-2
CDR3 protein: CASSVFEGVGPGELFF
CDR3 DNA: TGTGCCAGCAGTGTTTTCGAAGGGGTGGGGCCCGGGGAGCTGTTTTTT

V gene: TRBV6-5
D gene: .
clone size: .
J gene: TRBJ1-6
CDR3 protein: CASPGRSYNSPLHF
CDR3 DNA: TGTGCCAGCCCGGGCCGCTCCTATAATTCACCCCTCCACTTT

V gene: TRBV29-1
D gene: TRBD1
clone size: .
J gene: TRBJ2-7
CDR3 protein: CSVGGQNYEQYF
CDR3 DNA: TGCAGCGTTGGGGGACAGAACTACGAGCAGTACTTC

V gene: TRBV2
D gene: .
clone size: .
J gene: TRBJ1-5
CDR3 protein: CASRRLFTGDLSNQPQHF
CDR3 DNA: TGTGCCAGCAGACGACTATTTACCGGGGATTTGAGCAATCAGCCCCAGCATTTT

V gene: TRBV29-1
D gene: TRBD2
clone size: .
J gene: TRBJ2-2
CDR3 protein: CSVEGLAGGHTGELFF
CDR3 DNA: TGCAGCGTTGAAGGACTAGCGGGGGGTCACACCGGGGAGCTGTTTTTT

V gene: TRBV9
D gene: .
clone size: .
J gene: TRBJ2-1
CDR3 protein: CASSVGGPSNEQFF
CDR3 DNA: TGTGCCAGCAGCGTGGGGGGGCCTTCTAATGAGCAGTTCTTC

V gene: TRBV19
D gene: TRBD2
clone size: .
J gene: TRBJ2-2
CDR3 protein: CASSIGGGGPGELFF
CDR3 DNA: TGTGCCAGTAGTATAGGCGGGGGGGGCCCCGGGGAGCTGTTTTTT

V gene: TRBV4-1
D gene: .
clone size: .
J gene: TRBJ1-6
CDR3 protein: CASSQDVSRQLNSPLHF
CDR3 DNA: TGCGCCAGCAGCCAAGATGTTAGTAGGCAGCTTAATTCACCCCTCCACTTT

V gene: TRBV6-4
D gene: TRBD1
clone size: .
J gene: TRBJ2-6
CDR3 protein: CASSLTGGGSGANVLTF
CDR3 DNA: TGTGCCAGCTCATTGACAGGGGGCGGCTCTGGGGCCAACGTCCTGACTTTC

V gene: TRBV2
D gene: .
clone size: .
J gene: TRBJ1-5
CDR3 protein: CASSGLVGERQPQHF
CDR3 DNA: TGTGCCAGCAGTGGACTGGTTGGGGAACGGCAGCCCCAGCATTTT

V gene: TRBV6-2/TRBV6-3
D gene: TRBD1
clone size: .
J gene: TRBJ1-5
CDR3 protein: CASSTGRGRFQPQHF
CDR3 DNA: TGTGCCAGCAGCACGGGCAGGGGGCGTTTTCAGCCCCAGCATTTT

V gene: TRBV2
D gene: .
clone size: medium-sized
J gene: TRBJ1-1
CDR3 protein: CASSSGEAFF
CDR3 DNA: TGTGCCAGCAGTTCGGGTGAAGCTTTCTTT

V gene: TRBV6-2/TRBV6-3
D gene: .
clone size: once
J gene: TRBJ2-5
CDR3 protein: CASSYSGAQETQYF
CDR3 DNA: TGTGCCAGCAGTTACTCGGGGGCCCAAGAGACCCAGTACTTC

V gene: TRBV9
D gene: TRBD1
clone size: .
J gene: TRBJ2-2
CDR3 protein: CASSPGTVNTGELFF
CDR3 DNA: TGTGCCAGCAGCCCCGGGACAGTTAACACCGGGGAGCTGTTTTTT

V gene: TRBV28
D gene: .
clone size: .
J gene: TRBJ2-6
CDR3 protein: CASWADSSGANVLTF
CDR3 DNA: TGTGCCTCTTGGGCGGACAGCTCTGGGGCCAACGTCCTGACTTTC

V gene: TRBV6-5
D gene: TRBD2
clone size: .
J gene: TRBJ2-3
CDR3 protein: CASSLAGLRDTQYF
CDR3 DNA: TGTGCCAGCTCCTTAGCGGGGCTTAGAGATACGCAGTATTTT

V gene: TRBV9
D gene: TRBD1
clone size: .
J gene: TRBJ1-2
CDR3 protein: CASSAWDSRYGYTF
CDR3 DNA: TGTGCCAGCAGCGCGTGGGACAGTCGCTATGGCTACACCTTC

V gene: TRBV27
D gene: TRBD1
clone size: .
J gene: TRBJ1-1
CDR3 protein: CASSSDRGRTEAFF
CDR3 DNA: TGTGCCAGCAGCTCAGACAGGGGGCGCACTGAAGCTTTCTTT

V gene: TRBV6-6
D gene: TRBD2
clone size: few
J gene: TRBJ2-7
CDR3 protein: CASSYSPGRDEQYF
CDR3 DNA: TGTGCCAGCAGTTACTCGCCAGGGAGGGACGAGCAGTACTTC

V gene: TRBV6-4
D gene: .
clone size: once
J gene: TRBJ2-1
CDR3 protein: CASSDSPQGNEQFF
CDR3 DNA: TGTGCCAGCAGTGACTCGCCACAGGGTAATGAGCAGTTCTTC

V gene: TRBV28
D gene: TRBD1
clone size: .
J gene: TRBJ1-1
CDR3 protein: CASSFPLGQGTNTEAFF
CDR3 DNA: TGTGCCAGCAGTTTCCCCTTAGGACAGGGTACGAACACTGAAGCTTTCTTT

V gene: TRBV7-5
D gene: .
clone size: .
J gene: TRBJ2-5
CDR3 protein: CVRSLETPSQETQYF
CDR3 DNA: TGTGTCAGAAGCTTAGAGACTCCGTCACAAGAGACCCAGTACTTC

V gene: TRBV7-9
D gene: .
clone size: .
J gene: TRBJ1-4
CDR3 protein: CASSFTGTNEKLFF
CDR3 DNA: TGTGCCAGCAGCTTTACCGGAACTAATGAAAAACTGTTTTTT

V gene: TRBV11-1
D gene: .
clone size: .
J gene: TRBJ2-1
CDR3 protein: CASSLVGLNEQFF
CDR3 DNA: TGTGCCAGCAGCTTAGTGGGGTTGAATGAGCAGTTCTTC

V gene: TRBV9
D gene: .
clone size: .
J gene: TRBJ2-1
CDR3 protein: CASSVRREDSYNEQFF
CDR3 DNA: TGTGCCAGCAGCGTTCGGAGGGAAGACTCCTACAATGAGCAGTTCTTC

V gene: TRBV10-3
D gene: .
clone size: .
J gene: TRBJ1-2
CDR3 protein: CAISESGGTLGYTF
CDR3 DNA: TGTGCCATCAGTGAGTCTGGGGGCACGTTGGGCTACACCTTC

V gene: TRBV4-2
D gene: .
clone size: .
J gene: TRBJ2-3
CDR3 protein: CASSQALVGTDTQYF
CDR3 DNA: TGTGCCAGCAGCCAAGCATTGGTCGGCACAGATACGCAGTATTTT

V gene: TRBV10-3
D gene: .
clone size: .
J gene: TRBJ1-3
CDR3 protein: CATQGGAVSGNTIYF
CDR3 DNA: TGTGCCACCCAAGGAGGGGCCGTCTCTGGAAACACCATATATTTT

V gene: TRBV27
D gene: TRBD1
clone size: .
J gene: TRBJ1-2
CDR3 protein: CASSLQGGLGRYTF
CDR3 DNA: TGTGCCAGCAGTCTTCAGGGGGGGCTGGGGCGGTACACCTTC

V gene: TRBV19
D gene: .
clone size: .
J gene: TRBJ2-1
CDR3 protein: CASSSIHNEQFF
CDR3 DNA: TGTGCCAGTAGCTCGATTCACAATGAGCAGTTCTTC

V gene: TRBV7-9
D gene: TRBD2
clone size: .
J gene: TRBJ2-3
CDR3 protein: CASSFVAGGPADTQYF
CDR3 DNA: TGTGCCAGCAGCTTCGTGGCGGGGGGGCCAGCAGATACGCAGTATTTT

V gene: TRBV19
D gene: .
clone size: .
J gene: TRBJ2-3
CDR3 protein: CASSPAAYRTDTQYF
CDR3 DNA: TGTGCCAGTAGCCCTGCGGCTTACCGCACAGATACGCAGTATTTT

V gene: TRBV7-9
D gene: .
clone size: .
J gene: TRBJ1-2
CDR3 protein: CASSSSIYGYTF
CDR3 DNA: TGTGCCAGCAGCTCTTCGATCTATGGCTACACCTTC

V gene: TRBV7-8
D gene: .
clone size: .
J gene: TRBJ1-4
CDR3 protein: CASSRQYATNEKLFF
CDR3 DNA: TGTGCCAGCAGCCGACAGTACGCAACTAATGAAAAACTGTTTTTT

V gene: TRBV4-1
D gene: .
clone size: once
J gene: TRBJ1-1
CDR3 protein: CASSQHTAYTEAFF
CDR3 DNA: TGCGCCAGCAGCCAACACACAGCTTACACTGAAGCTTTCTTT

V gene: TRBV27
D gene: TRBD1
clone size: .
J gene: TRBJ2-1
CDR3 protein: CASRPTGYYNEQFF
CDR3 DNA: TGTGCCAGCAGACCGACAGGGTACTACAATGAGCAGTTCTTC

V gene: TRBV5-6
D gene: .
clone size: .
J gene: TRBJ1-3
CDR3 protein: CASSLGGVGNTIYF
CDR3 DNA: TGTGCCAGCAGCTTGGGAGGGGTTGGAAACACCATATATTTT

V gene: TRBV6-5
D gene: .
clone size: .
J gene: TRBJ1-4
CDR3 protein: CASSRTDDGGEKLFF
CDR3 DNA: TGTGCCAGCAGTCGCACGGACGATGGCGGAGAAAAACTGTTTTTT

V gene: TRBV2
D gene: .
clone size: .
J gene: TRBJ1-1
CDR3 protein: CASSDRGSAMETEAFF
CDR3 DNA: TGTGCCAGCAGTGATAGGGGATCGGCTATGGAAACTGAAGCTTTCTTT

V gene: TRBV9
D gene: TRBD1
clone size: .
J gene: TRBJ1-1
CDR3 protein: CASSHDRGLGTEAFF
CDR3 DNA: TGTGCCAGCAGCCATGACAGGGGGCTCGGCACTGAAGCTTTCTTT